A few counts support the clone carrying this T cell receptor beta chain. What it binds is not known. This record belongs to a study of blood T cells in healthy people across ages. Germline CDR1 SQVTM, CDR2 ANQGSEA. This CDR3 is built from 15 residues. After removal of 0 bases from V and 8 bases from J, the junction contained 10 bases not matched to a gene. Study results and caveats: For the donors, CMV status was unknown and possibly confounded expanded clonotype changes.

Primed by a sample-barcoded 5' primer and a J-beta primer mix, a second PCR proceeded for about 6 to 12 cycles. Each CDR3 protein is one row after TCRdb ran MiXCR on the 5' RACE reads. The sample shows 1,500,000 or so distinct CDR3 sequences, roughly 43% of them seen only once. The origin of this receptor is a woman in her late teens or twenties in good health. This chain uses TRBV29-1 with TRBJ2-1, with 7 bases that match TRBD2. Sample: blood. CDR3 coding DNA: TGCAGCGTTGAAGAGGGCGGGAGTGGTGTCGATGAGCAGTTCTTC. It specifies CSVEEGGSGVDEQFF.